One sample yielded the 15 T cell receptor beta chains listed below, sequenced in a study of shared clonotypes between healthy human individuals. Only CD45RO-negative cells positively selected for CCR7 counted as naive CD8 cells, so terminally differentiated effector memory CD45RA+ cells were excluded. Profiled with immunoSEQ multiplex PCR; TCRdb holds only in-frame clones, not every one. Of about 2 million clones listed, less than 95% were seen once; the top ten hold roughly 1%. Sequencing was performed on naive CD8+ T cells sorted from blood. These TCRs come from a man between 18 and 35 years old in good health.

The chain is built from TRBV27 and TRBJ2-7; D not resolved. The CDR3 sequence is 14 residues long. V lost 7 bases and J 4 bases, leaving 17 bases between the germline ends. CDR1 and CDR2 from the germline V gene are MNHEY and SMNVEV (reference sequence). Here the CDR3 DNA reads TGTGCCAGCACCCCAAACCCCACAGTTTACGAGCAGTACTTC. Translated: CASTPNPTVYEQYF.

The CDR3 DNA sequence: TGTGCCAGCAGCCAAGGAGTAAACAATGAGCAGTTCTTC. Protein sequence: CASSQGVNNEQFF. The gene calls are TRBV14 and TRBJ2-1; D is ambiguous. V was clipped by 1 base and J by 5 bases, with 6 bases between them. The germline gives CDR1 SGHDN, CDR2 FVKESK. The CDR3 covers 13 residues.

The chain couples TRBV27 to TRBJ1-1; possibly TRBD1 for D (5 bases). The CDR3 length is 13 residues. Per germline, CDR1 MNHEY and CDR2 SMNVEV (reference sequence). V was clipped by 6 bases and J by 2 bases, with 10 bases between them. CDR3 coding DNA: TGTGCCAGCAGCATTGACAGAAACACTGAAGCTTTCTTT. Translated, it gives CASSIDRNTEAFF.

The chain links TRBV13 to TRBJ2-5, with D unresolved. From germline, CDR1 is PRHDT and CDR2 FYEKMQ (reference sequence). CDR3 size: 13 residues. Deletions cut 0 bases from V and 4 bases from J, with 6 bases between. The CDR3 coding sequence is TGTGCCAGCAGCTTAGGTACGGGAGAGACCCAGTACTTC. It yields the protein CASSLGTGETQYF. Full variable domain (rest looked up from reference TRBV13 and TRBJ2-5): AAGVIQSPRHLIKEKRETATLKCYPIPRHDTVYWYQQGPGQDPQFLISFYEKMQSDKGSIPDRFSAQQFSDYHSELNMSSLELGDSALYFCASSLGTGETQYFGPGTRLLVL.

This clone has a count of ten or more. The chain links TRBV4-1 to TRBJ2-3, with 7 bases fitting TRBD2. Germline V gene data show CDR1 as MGHRA and CDR2 as YSYEKL. V lost 1 base, J lost 4 bases, and 2 bases stayed unmatched. CDR3 length equals 14 residues. CDR3 sequence (DNA): TGCGCCAGCAGCCAAGTGGCGGGAGCAGATACGCAGTATTTT. Protein: CASSQVAGADTQYF.

This chain uses TRBV11-2 with TRBJ1-2; 7 positions match TRBD1. Germline CDR1 is SGHAT and CDR2 is FQNNGV. The CDR3 covers 14 residues. Losses at the gene ends were 5 bases for V and 6 bases for J; bases not matched to a gene: 9. Here the CDR3 DNA reads TGTGCCAGCAGCCCTCACAGGGGTTCTGATGGCTACACCTTC. Its protein is CASSPHRGSDGYTF.

The J gene is TRBJ1-4, the V gene TRBV7-9; 7 nucleotides align to TRBD1. CDR3 size: 15 residues. Germline V lookup: CDR1 SEHNR, CDR2 FQNEAQ (reference sequence). Trimming at V came to 3 bases and at J to 5 bases, leaving 6 bases not matched to a gene. The CDR3 is CASSFRQGTNEKLFF. The CDR3 region has the DNA TGTGCCAGCAGCTTTAGACAGGGAACGAATGAAAAACTGTTTTTT.

The V call is TRBV7-3, the J call TRBJ1-2; D is unresolved. This CDR3 region has 15 residues. Germline lookup yields CDR1 SGHTA and CDR2 FQGTGA. Trimming took 7 bases from V and 2 from J, leaving 17 bases between them. The chain's CDR3 is CASKPGQLSNYGYTF. CDR3 DNA sequence: TGTGCCAGCAAACCGGGCCAACTATCGAACTATGGCTACACCTTC. The full variable domain, in which reference TRBV7-3 and TRBJ1-2 provide the parts outside the CDR3, is GAGVSQTPSNKVTEKGKYVELRCDPISGHTALYWYRQSLGQGPEFLIYFQGTGAADDSGLPNDRFFAVRPEGSVSTLKIQRTERGDSAVYLCASKPGQLSNYGYTFGSGTRLTVV.

The V call is TRBV30, the J call TRBJ2-1; TRBD2 aligns across 10 bases. CDR3 length equals 16 residues. Trimming cost V 1 base and J 10 bases; bases outside gene matches: 13. Per the germline V gene, CDR1 is GTSNPN and CDR2 is SVGIG (reference sequence). This chain's CDR3 is CAWSGSSGGPGVEQFF. The CDR3 nucleotides read TGTGCCTGGAGTGGGTCTAGCGGGGGCCCGGGGGTCGAGCAGTTCTTC.

As concerns this clone: At the DNA level, this CDR3 is encoded by other sequences in the same sample as well. This chain uses TRBV6-5 with TRBJ1-2, with D unclear. V was pared by 0 bases and J by 0 bases, with 2 bases between. Germline CDR1 reads MNHEY; CDR2 reads SVGAGI. The CDR3 length is 13 residues. The CDR3 nucleotides are TGTGCCAGCAGTTACTCAACTAACTATGGCTACACCTTC. Translated, it gives CASSYSTNYGYTF.

The V and J genes are TRBV7-9 and TRBJ2-7; 10 bases agree with TRBD2. V shed 11 bases and J 9 bases; nucleotides not matched to a gene: 10. In germline, CDR1 is SEHNR, CDR2 FQNEAQ (reference sequence). The CDR3 has 12 residues. CDR3 nucleotides: TGTGCCGTAGGGCTAGCGGGGGAAATGCAGTACTTC. Translating gives CAVGLAGEMQYF.

The chain recombines TRBV27 with TRBJ2-7; 9 bases are shared with TRBD1. Germline values: CDR1 MNHEY, CDR2 SMNVEV (reference sequence). Trimming cost V 6 bases and J 6 bases; bases outside gene matches: 12. The CDR3 contains 15 residues. The CDR3 DNA is TGTGCCAGCAGCCCGTTTCCCGGGACAGGGATCGAGCAGTACTTC. Translated: CASSPFPGTGIEQYF.

This clone has only one observation. V gene TRBV11-1 combines with J gene TRBJ2-7, with D perhaps matching TRBD1 (6 bases). V dropped 6 bases and J dropped 3 bases, with 9 bases sitting between them. CDR1 and CDR2 (germline): SGHAT, FQDESV (reference sequence). CDR3 size: 12 residues. CDR3 in amino acids: CASSWDNYEQYF. CDR3 in DNA: TGTGCCAGCAGTTGGGACAACTACGAGCAGTACTTC.

V gene TRBV19 combines with J gene TRBJ2-1; 8 bases are a match to TRBD1. This CDR3 has 15 residues. Germline-derived CDR1 and CDR2 are LNHDA and SQIVND (reference sequence). The V segment lost 2 bases and the J segment 6 bases; nucleotides outside the gene matches: 6. CDR3 region: CASSIFLGQGNEQFF. The CDR3 DNA is TGTGCCAGTAGTATATTTTTAGGACAGGGCAATGAGCAGTTCTTC. Variable domain in full (rest from reference TRBV19 and TRBJ2-1): DGGITQSPKYLFRKEGQNVTLSCEQNLNHDAMYWYRQDPGQGLRLIYYSQIVNDFQKGDIAEGYSVSREKKESFPLTVTSAQKNPTAFYLCASSIFLGQGNEQFFGPGTRLTVL.

The chain has TRBV5-5 and TRBJ2-7; 9 bases agree with TRBD2. Per the germline V gene, CDR1 is SGHKS and CDR2 is YYEKEE (reference sequence). This CDR3 contains 16 residues. V lost 1 base, J lost 3 bases, and 8 bases stayed unmatched. CDR3 DNA: TGTGCCAGCAGCTTGTCTTCCGGGACTAGCAGCTACGAGCAGTACTTC. Translating it yields CASSLSSGTSSYEQYF. Combining the CDR3 with reference TRBV5-5 and TRBJ2-7 gives the whole variable domain DAGVTQSPTHLIKTRGQQVTLRCSPISGHKSVSWYQQVLGQGPQFIFQYYEKEERGRGNFPDRFSARQFPNYSSELNVNALLLGDSALYLCASSLSSGTSSYEQYFGPGTRLTVT.